The rows below give T cell receptor beta chains drawn from one sample of a study of T-cell reconstitution after alpha-beta-depleted transplantation in children. MiXCR, run by TCRdb on the PCR reads, gives a single entry per CDR3 protein. This sample has roughly 350,000 distinct CDR3 sequences; roughly 16% occur once, and the top ten carry around 38%. The sequences come from PBMCs, mostly from graft donor cells, collected 360 days after TCRalphabeta/CD19-depleted stem cell transplant. Receptor source: a male patient between 2 and 10 years old who had a stem cell transplant for acute lymphoblastic leukemia, so the T cells may come from the graft donor. The CDR3 runs from the conserved cysteine through the conserved F or W. The order of the fields is V gene, clone size, J gene, D gene, CDR3 DNA, CDR3 protein. The D gene is left open where the match is weak. Clone size appears in some rows only: once, few, many, or a class for an expanded clone.

TRBV10-1	few	TRBJ1-1	TRBD1	TGCGCCAGCAGTAGGACAGGGGCCACTGAAGCTTTCTTT	CASSRTGATEAFF
TRBV28	few	TRBJ2-7	NA	TGTGCCAGCAGTTTATCGGGGACGGTCACCTACGAGCAGTACTTC	CASSLSGTVTYEQYF
TRBV7-3	few	TRBJ2-1	NA	TGTGCCAGCAGCCTAACTCCCCGAACAGGGGAGGCCAATGAGCAGTTCTTC	CASSLTPRTGEANEQFF
TRBV19	few	TRBJ2-5	NA	TGTGCCAGTAGTATAGGCGGCAAAGAGACCCAGTACTTC	CASSIGGKETQYF
TRBV4-2	NA	TRBJ2-3	TRBD2	TGTGCCAGCAGCCCACGGGACTACACAGATACGCAGTATTTT	CASSPRDYTDTQYF
TRBV27	many	TRBJ1-1	NA	TGTGCCAGCAGTTTAATAGGGTCGGGGGACACTGAAGCTTTCTTT	CASSLIGSGDTEAFF
TRBV20-1	NA	TRBJ2-1	TRBD2	TGCAGTGCTAGTAGTATCCCAGCGGGAGGGCCTTTCAATGAGCAGTTCTTC	CSASSIPAGGPFNEQFF
TRBV29-1	few	TRBJ2-4	NA	TGCAGCGTTAAGCACTTGGACATTCAGTACTTC	CSVKHLDIQYF
TRBV5-1	many	TRBJ2-7	NA	TGCGCCAGCAGCTTGGGGGCACCCGGGGGCGAGCAGTACTTC	CASSLGAPGGEQYF
TRBV12-3/TRBV12-4	NA	TRBJ2-7	NA	TGTGCCAGCAGCCTGTACCCCTACTACGGGACATCCTCCTACGAGCAGTACTTC	CASSLYPYYGTSSYEQYF
TRBV9	NA	TRBJ2-7	NA	TGTGCCAGCAGCGTAGAAGAGTGGGGTTCCTACGAGCAGTACTTC	CASSVEEWGSYEQYF
TRBV12-3/TRBV12-4	many	TRBJ2-1	TRBD2	TGTGCCAGCAGTCATAGGGTTAGCGGGTATTACAATGAGCAGTTCTTC	CASSHRVSGYYNEQFF
TRBV9	many	TRBJ1-2	NA	TGTGCCAGCAGCATTTACAGGTCACCTAACTATGGCTACACCTTC	CASSIYRSPNYGYTF
TRBV5-5	NA	TRBJ2-1	NA	TGTGCCAGCAGGACGGGACTCTCCTACAATGAGCAGTTCTTC	CASRTGLSYNEQFF
TRBV5-1	few	TRBJ2-7	NA	TGCGCCAGCAGCTTGGTGCCCGACGGCTTACAGCAGTACTTC	CASSLVPDGLQQYF
TRBV12-3/TRBV12-4	many	TRBJ2-3	NA	TGTGCCAGCAGTTTAAGTAGGAGTCCGCACACAGATACGCAGTATTTT	CASSLSRSPHTDTQYF
TRBV28	NA	TRBJ2-3	NA	TGTGCCAGCAGCCCGAGACACAGCACAGATACGCAGTATTTT	CASSPRHSTDTQYF
TRBV27	NA	TRBJ2-7	NA	TGTGCCAGCAGTTTCTCGGGAGTGGCCTACGAGCAGTACTTC	CASSFSGVAYEQYF
TRBV2	few	TRBJ2-7	TRBD1	TGTGCCAGCAGTGAAGAAAGGACAGGGGGCTTGGGCGAGCAGTACTTC	CASSEERTGGLGEQYF
TRBV19	NA	TRBJ1-5	TRBD1	TGTGCCAGTAGTATCCGGACAGGGAGGCATCAGCCCCAGCATTTT	CASSIRTGRHQPQHF
TRBV7-9	few	TRBJ2-1	TRBD2	TGTGCCAGCAGCTCTCCCACTAGCGGGAGTTCCTACAATGAGCAGTTCTTC	CASSSPTSGSSYNEQFF
TRBV7-2	NA	TRBJ2-6	NA	TGTGCCAGCAGCTTCCATAACTCTGGGGCCAACGTCCTGACTTTC	CASSFHNSGANVLTF
TRBV5-1	NA	TRBJ2-7	NA	TGCGCCAGCAGCTTCGACGCCTCCTACGAGCAGTACTTC	CASSFDASYEQYF
TRBV20-1	NA	TRBJ2-3	NA	TGCAGTGCTAGGGTGGTCGGCAGGGGTGGCACAGATACGCAGTATTTT	CSARVVGRGGTDTQYF
TRBV27	NA	TRBJ2-1	TRBD2	TGTGCCAGCAGTTTATGGGCGGGAGCGGCCTACAATGAGCAGTTCTTC	CASSLWAGAAYNEQFF
TRBV4-2	few	TRBJ2-7	TRBD1	TGTGCCAGCAGCCAATCTGGCAGGGGGCCTTACGAGCAGTACTTC	CASSQSGRGPYEQYF
TRBV20-1	few	TRBJ2-7	NA	TGCAGTGCTAGGGGGGCCTGGTTCTACGAGCAGTACTTC	CSARGAWFYEQYF
TRBV18	many	TRBJ2-5	TRBD2	TGTGCCAGCTCGCCCGGGACTAGCGGGATAGAGACCCAGTACTTC	CASSPGTSGIETQYF
TRBV5-6	NA	TRBJ2-1	NA	TGTGCCAGCAGCTTGATGACAGGGAGGATACACAATGAGCAGTTCTTC	CASSLMTGRIHNEQFF
TRBV6-2/TRBV6-3	NA	TRBJ2-1	NA	TGTGCCAGCAGGAGACTAGTATCTCCATACAATGAGCAGTTCTTC	CASRRLVSPYNEQFF
TRBV7-2	few	TRBJ2-7	TRBD2	TGTGCCAGCAGCTTAGCGGGGACTAGCCCGTACGAGCAGTACTTC	CASSLAGTSPYEQYF
TRBV5-1	few	TRBJ2-3	NA	TGCGCCAGCACCTGGGGAACCCACACAGATACGCAGTATTTT	CASTWGTHTDTQYF
TRBV5-5	NA	TRBJ2-7	TRBD2	TGTGCCAGCAGCTTCGGACTAGCGGCACTTAACGAGCAGTACTTC	CASSFGLAALNEQYF
TRBV20-1	few	TRBJ2-2	TRBD2	TGCAGTGCTAGAAACCCGGGACTAGCGACCGGGGAGCTGTTTTTT	CSARNPGLATGELFF
TRBV4-3	NA	TRBJ2-7	TRBD2	TGCGCCAGCAGCCAAGCAGCGGGAGGCCACGAGCAGTACTTC	CASSQAAGGHEQYF
TRBV4-2	few	TRBJ2-6	TRBD1	TGTGCCAGCAGCCAGCCGGGACAGGGGGCGACTGGGGCCAACGTCCTGACTTTC	CASSQPGQGATGANVLTF
TRBV12-3/TRBV12-4	NA	TRBJ2-5	NA	TGTGCCAGCAGTTTCCGCCGATGGGGAGAGACCCAGTACTTC	CASSFRRWGETQYF
TRBV6-5	NA	TRBJ1-5	NA	TGTGCCAGCAGTTACCGAACTAACTACCAGGGTGAAATACCCCAGCATTTT	CASSYRTNYQGEIPQHF
TRBV7-2	few	TRBJ2-7	TRBD2	TGTGCCAGCAGCTTTGGTAGCGGGAGGTGGAGCTCCTACGAGCAGTACTTC	CASSFGSGRWSSYEQYF
TRBV20-1	NA	TRBJ2-1	TRBD2	TGCAGTGCCCAGCGGGAGTCTCGGCGCAATGAGCAGTTCTTC	CSAQRESRRNEQFF
TRBV4-3	NA	TRBJ2-2	TRBD2	TGCGCCAGCAGCCAAAATAGGATCGGACTAGATCAGACCGGGGAGCTGTTTTTT	CASSQNRIGLDQTGELFF
TRBV19	NA	TRBJ2-7	NA	TGTGCCAGTAGTATTTCAGGATACGAGCAGTACTTC	CASSISGYEQYF
TRBV5-1	few	TRBJ1-5	NA	TGCGCCAGCAGCTTGGAGGCAGGGTCAGGTCAGCCCCAGCATTTT	CASSLEAGSGQPQHF
TRBV4-2	few	TRBJ2-1	NA	TGTGCCAGCAGCCTGTACTCGGTTGGCTGGGGGAAGGCTAGAAGCAGGTCCTACAATGAGCAGTTCTTC	CASSLYSVGWGKARSRSYNEQFF
TRBV13	few	TRBJ2-3	NA	TGTGCCAGCAGCGGAGGACATCTCGCGGGCACAGATACGCAGTATTTT	CASSGGHLAGTDTQYF
TRBV5-5	NA	TRBJ2-2	NA	TGTGCCAGCAGCCCGCGTAGCCGGGAGTTCCCCGGGGAGCTGTTTTTT	CASSPRSREFPGELFF
TRBV7-2	many	TRBJ2-1	NA	TGTGCCAGCAGCTCGACTAGTTTTAAGTCCAATGAGCAGTTCTTC	CASSSTSFKSNEQFF
TRBV9	many	TRBJ2-3	TRBD1	TGTGCCAGCAGCGTGGGGACAGCTGGTACGCAGTATTTT	CASSVGTAGTQYF
TRBV27	few	TRBJ2-1	NA	TGTGCCAGCAACCCTCTAGGGGCCAGGGGTGAGCAGTTCTTC	CASNPLGARGEQFF
TRBV18	NA	TRBJ1-5	TRBD1	TGTGCCAGCTCACAGGGACAGCCTTTCTACGAGCCCCAGCATTTT	CASSQGQPFYEPQHF
TRBV2	few	TRBJ2-3	NA	TGTGCCAGAGAAGAGGTTTCCACAGATACGCAGTATTTT	CAREEVSTDTQYF
TRBV4-1	NA	TRBJ2-2	TRBD2	TGCGCCAGCAGCAGGGGGACTAGCGGGAGCGCGAACACCGGGGAGCTGTTTTTT	CASSRGTSGSANTGELFF
TRBV5-1	NA	TRBJ2-1	NA	TGCGCCAGCAGCTGGCTGGATCTGTACAATGAGCAGTTCTTC	CASSWLDLYNEQFF
TRBV2	NA	TRBJ2-7	TRBD1	TGTGCCAGCAGCGTGACAGGGGGGATCGAGCAGTACTTC	CASSVTGGIEQYF
TRBV6-2/TRBV6-3	many	TRBJ2-5	TRBD2	TGTGCCAGCAGTTTACCTAGCGGTGGGACCCAGTACTTC	CASSLPSGGTQYF
TRBV12-3/TRBV12-4	NA	TRBJ2-4	NA	TGTGCCAGCACCGACAGTTCCAAAAACATTCAGTACTTC	CASTDSSKNIQYF
TRBV29-1	many	TRBJ2-4	NA	TGCAGCGTTGAAGATTACGGGGTAGCCAAAAACATTCAGTACTTC	CSVEDYGVAKNIQYF